One T cell receptor (beta chain) is described in this entry. This CDR3 has 14 residues. The data originate from a study of Ad26.COV2.S vaccination and SARS-CoV-2 variants. Study-wide background: Donor got 5x10^10 or 1x10^11 viral particles of Ad26.COV2.S.

As for treatment: about 20 received Ad26.COV2.S at low or high dose, single or two shots; 5 received placebo; per-sample allocation not given. Specimens were obtained on day 63 following the first vaccine or placebo injection. Assay: immunoSEQ multiplex PCR; the TCRdb copy retains only in-frame clones and omits some. The profile shows 300,000 to 350,000 clones, roughly nine tenths of them singletons. Here the sequenced sample was peripheral blood, taken in a trial of Ad26.COV2.S vaccine versus placebo. The V call is TRBV21-1, the J call TRBJ1-5. TRBV21-1 is tagged as a pseudogene. The receptor was isolated from a person between 18 and 60 years old who received the Ad26.COV2.S COVID-19 vaccine or a placebo. CDR3 residues: CASSFDRVYQPQHF. The DNA of the CDR3 is TGTGCCAGCAGCTTCGACCGGGTCTATCAGCCCCAGCATTTT.